The 25 T cell receptor beta chains listed next were all sequenced from one sample in a study of blood T cell repertoires in COVID-19. Data came from immunoSEQ multiplex PCR; TCRdb stores just in-frame clones and leaves some out. Of roughly 93,000 clones in the sample, 75% to 90% were seen once. The specimen was peripheral blood. The receptors originated from a human donor in a cohort sampled during active COVID-19.

Concerning this clone itself: The germline gene is not matched at one end of the junction; a read error may be the cause. V is TRBV7-7 and J is TRBJ2-5; tentatively, D is TRBD2 (5 bases). Germline V gene sequence: CDR1 SSHAT, CDR2 FNYEAQ (reference sequence). The CDR3 runs to 13 residues. The CDR3 protein is CASSSRLKETQYF. The DNA of the CDR3 is TGTGCTAGCAGCTCAAGACTAAAAGAGACCCAGTACTTC.

Remarks on this clone: The same CDR3 also results from other DNA sequences found in this sample. V gene TRBV28 combines with J gene TRBJ2-7; no clear D gene. This CDR3 comprises 12 residues. The V end was cut by 5 bases, the J end by 4 bases, with 9 bases between. The germline V gene has CDR1 MDHEN and CDR2 SYDVKM. CDR3 region: CASSLGGYEQYF. Written as DNA, the CDR3 is TGTGCCAGCAGTCTAGGTGGTTACGAGCAGTACTTC.

A remark on this clone: This clone may be a read error of a much larger clone one base away. This chain links TRBV5-5 with TRBJ2-3, with D hard to call. Trimming removed 4 bases from V and 0 bases from J, with 3 bases in between. The CDR3 is 12 residues long. The germline CDR1 and CDR2 sequences are SGHKS and YYEKEE (reference sequence). The CDR3, as DNA: TGTGCCAGCAGCCCTAGCACAGATACGCAGTATTTT. Amino acids: CASSPSTDTQYF.

The rearrangement links TRBV18 to TRBJ1-3, with a possible D match to TRBD1 (6 bases). Germline V gene data show CDR1 as KGHSH and CDR2 as LQKENI. CDR3 length: 16 amino acids. Trimming cost V 5 bases and J 0 bases, with 14 bases left between them. This chain's CDR3 is CASSENKGGSGNTIYF. The DNA for the CDR3 is TGTGCCAGCTCAGAAAATAAAGGGGGCTCTGGAAACACCATATATTTT.

V is TRBV11-3 and J is TRBJ2-2; 9 bases map to TRBD1. The CDR3 spans 15 residues. Trimming at V came to 1 base and at J to 7 bases, leaving 4 bases not matched to a gene. From germline, CDR1 is SGHNT and CDR2 YENEEA. CDR3 nucleotides: TGTGCCAGCAGCTTAGGGGACAGGGAGAACGGGGAGCTGTTTTTT. As protein: CASSLGDRENGELFF.

The chain uses TRBV5-4 and TRBJ2-7; D possibly corresponds to TRBD2 (7 bases). With 4 bases removed from V and 3 bases from J, the gap between germline ends came to 17 bases. Looked up from germline, CDR1 is SGHNT and CDR2 is YYREEE (reference sequence). The CDR3 has 15 residues. The CDR3: CASSSRGLPSYEQYF. The CDR3 DNA reads as TGTGCCAGCAGCAGCAGGGGACTACCGAGCTACGAGCAGTACTTC.

V is TRBV7-9 and J is TRBJ2-7; 9 bases agree with TRBD1. This CDR3 contains 14 residues. After removal of 5 bases from V and 3 bases from J, the junction contained 5 bases not matched to a gene. The germline gives CDR1 SEHNR, CDR2 FQNEAQ (reference sequence). Here the CDR3 reads CASSQQGAIYEQYF. The CDR3 DNA reads TGTGCCAGCAGCCAACAGGGGGCGATCTACGAGCAGTACTTC.

The chain combines TRBV29-1 with TRBJ1-2; the D is unclear. Germline V gene data show CDR1 as SQVTM and CDR2 as ANQGSEA. The CDR3 length is 18 residues. Trimming left V 5 bases short and J 0 bases short, with 25 bases between. CDR3 DNA: TGCAGCGTTTTTTTGACGATTCCGGGTCCAGCCGCTAACTATGGCTACACCTTC. Translation: CSVFLTIPGPAANYGYTF.

The V and J genes are TRBV29-1 and TRBJ2-3, with 10 positions matching TRBD2. V shed 6 bases, J shed 0 bases, and the junction held 0 bases outside the gene matches. CDR1 is SQVTM and CDR2 is ANQGSEA in the germline V gene. The CDR3 contains 13 residues. Here the CDR3 DNA reads TGCAGCGTGACTAGCGGGAGCACAGATACGCAGTATTTT. Translation: CSVTSGSTDTQYF.

The chain carries TRBV7-9 and TRBJ1-5; 8 bases match TRBD1. Germline values: CDR1 SEHNR, CDR2 FQNEAQ (reference sequence). The CDR3 is made up of 15 amino acids. The V gene end was trimmed by 5 bases and the J gene end by 4 bases; junction bases not matched to a gene: 7. The chain's CDR3 is CASSPTGGRNQPQHF. The CDR3 coding sequence is TGTGCCAGCAGCCCCACAGGGGGTCGGAATCAGCCCCAGCATTTT.

V gene TRBV15 combines with J gene TRBJ2-1, with 8 positions matching TRBD2. J gave up 10 bases and V 4 bases, and 6 bases lay outside the gene matches. Per the germline V gene, CDR1 is LNHNV and CDR2 is YYDKDF (reference sequence). The CDR3 loop spans 13 amino acids. The CDR3 here is CATSTRGAREQFF. The CDR3 nucleotides read TGTGCCACCAGCACGCGGGGGGCACGAGAGCAGTTCTTC. Full variable domain (remainder filled in from reference TRBV15 and TRBJ2-1): DAMVIQNPRYQVTQFGKPVTLSCSQTLNHNVMYWYQQKSSQAPKLLFHYYDKDFNNEADTPDNFQSRRPNTSFCFLDIRSPGLGDTAMYLCATSTRGAREQFFGPGTRLTVL.

The chain links TRBV10-3 to TRBJ2-5, with D maybe TRBD1 (6 bases). The CDR3 is 13 amino acids. Germline V gives CDR1 ENHRY, CDR2 SYGVKD. Trimming left V 6 bases short and J 3 bases short, with 11 bases between. CDR3 region: CAIRGAGEETQYF. The CDR3 nucleotides read TGTGCCATCAGGGGGGCAGGGGAAGAGACCCAGTACTTC.

The rearrangement links TRBV11-2 to TRBJ1-2; D might be TRBD1 (5 bases). Germline CDR1 is SGHAT and CDR2 is FQNNGV. The CDR3 covers 15 residues. V shed 0 bases and J shed 8 bases, with 16 bases lying between them. This CDR3 reads CASSLDGGRSEGYTF. In DNA, the CDR3 is TGTGCCAGCAGCTTAGATGGGGGGAGATCGGAAGGCTACACCTTC.

This clone was picked up a small number of times. This chain connects TRBV5-5 to TRBJ2-3; 10 positions match TRBD2. J gave up 2 bases and V 4 bases, and 7 bases lay outside the gene matches. CDR3 size: 16 residues. Germline V gene lookup returns CDR1 SGHKS and CDR2 YYEKEE (reference sequence). CDR3 amino acids: CASSGDSGRSTDTQYF. The CDR3 DNA sequence: TGTGCCAGCAGCGGGGATAGCGGGAGGTCCACAGATACGCAGTATTTT.

This clone has just a few counts. V gene TRBV6-5 combines with J gene TRBJ1-5; D call uncertain. Trimming took 0 bases from V and 5 from J, leaving 5 bases between them. CDR1 and CDR2 from the germline V gene are MNHEY and SVGAGI. The CDR3 spans 13 residues. The CDR3 loop reads CASSYSQDQPQHF. In DNA form, the CDR3 reads TGTGCCAGCAGTTACTCTCAGGATCAGCCCCAGCATTTT.

The chain uses TRBV2 and TRBJ2-1, with D perhaps matching TRBD2 (5 bases). Germline V gene sequence: CDR1 SNHLY, CDR2 FYNNEI. This CDR3 comprises 15 residues. The ends were cut back, 7 bases at V and 0 bases at J, with 13 bases in the middle. CDR3: CASKREYSSYNEQFF. In DNA, the CDR3 is TGTGCCAGCAAGAGGGAATATAGCTCCTACAATGAGCAGTTCTTC. Full variable domain (rest looked up from reference TRBV2 and TRBJ2-1): EPEVTQTPSHQVTQMGQEVILRCVPISNHLYFYWYRQILGQKVEFLVSFYNNEISEKSEIFDDQFSVERPDGSNFTLKIRSTKLEDSAMYFCASKREYSSYNEQFFGPGTRLTVL.

This clone was seen just once. The chain is built from TRBV6-1 and TRBJ1-2; 9 bases map to TRBD1. CDR1 is MNHNS, CDR2 SASEGT, per germline. Trimming at V came to 3 bases and at J to 11 bases, leaving 7 bases not matched to a gene. This CDR3 contains 13 residues. The CDR3 spells CASSDAQDRGYTF. The CDR3 DNA is TGTGCCAGCAGTGACGCACAGGACAGGGGTTACACCTTC.

On this clone itself: A much more abundant neighbour one base away suggests this may be a read error. This specimen includes other DNA sequences encoding the same CDR3. The gene calls are TRBV5-1 and TRBJ2-7; TRBD2 might be the D (6 bases). The CDR3 sequence is 15 residues long. The germline CDR1 and CDR2 sequences are SGHRS and YFSETQ. In DNA, the CDR3 is TGCGCCAGCCGCGGGATGGGAGGAGCCTCGGACGAGCAGTACTTT. The encoded protein is CASRGMGGASDEQYF.

This sequence joins TRBV28 and TRBJ2-5; a weak D match, TRBD1 (6 bases). Germline assignment: CDR1 MDHEN and CDR2 SYDVKM. CDR3 size: 15 residues. The V and J ends lost 5 bases and 5 bases respectively, with 18 bases between them. The CDR3 protein is CASSLPVGRGETQYF. The CDR3 DNA reads TGTGCCAGCAGTCTCCCGGTAGGCAGGGGTGAGACCCAGTACTTC. Full variable domain (remainder filled in from reference TRBV28 and TRBJ2-5): DVKVTQSSRYLVKRTGEKVFLECVQDMDHENMFWYRQDPGLGLRLIYFSYDVKMKEKGDIPEGYSVSREKKERFSLILESASTNQTSMYLCASSLPVGRGETQYFGPGTRLLVL.

The chain couples TRBV14 to TRBJ2-1, with 8 bases lining up with TRBD2. V shed 4 bases, J shed 5 bases, and the junction held 10 bases outside the gene matches. Germline loops: CDR1 SGHDN, CDR2 FVKESK. CDR3 length equals 16 residues. DNA for the CDR3: TGTGCCAGCAGCCGCCTCGGGACTAGAGGCCACAATGAGCAGTTCTTC. Encoded protein: CASSRLGTRGHNEQFF.

V usage is TRBV28 and J usage is TRBJ1-5; D is unresolved. CDR3 size: 13 residues. V lost 8 bases and J lost 5, with 13 bases in between. Germline V gene sequence: CDR1 MDHEN, CDR2 SYDVKM. The CDR3 nucleotides are TGTGCCAGCGGCGAGAGGTCATATCAGCCCCAGCATTTT. Translation: CASGERSYQPQHF.

V gene TRBV14 combines with J gene TRBJ1-2, with TRBD1 matching 8 bases. V shed 0 bases and J 7 bases; nucleotides not matched to a gene: 4. Per the germline V gene, CDR1 is SGHDN and CDR2 is FVKESK. This CDR3 has 14 residues. The CDR3 region has the DNA TGTGCCAGCAGCCAAGATGGGACAGGCCTTGGCTACACCTTC. This encodes CASSQDGTGLGYTF.

The genes are TRBV7-3 and TRBJ2-7, with 8 bases matching TRBD2. From germline, CDR1 is SGHTA and CDR2 FQGTGA. This CDR3 has 16 residues. The ends lost 2 bases at V and 5 bases at J; junction bases unmatched: 11. The CDR3 here is CASSLAGGPGTHEQYF. Here the CDR3 DNA reads TGTGCCAGCAGCTTAGCGGGGGGACCAGGGACCCACGAGCAGTACTTC.

The chain combines TRBV7-9 with TRBJ1-1; a possible D gene is TRBD1 (5 bases). Deletions cut 5 bases from V and 4 bases from J, with 14 bases between. The CDR3 sequence is 14 residues long. Germline CDR1 and CDR2: SEHNR and FQNEAQ (reference sequence). In nucleotides, the CDR3 is TGTGCCAGCAGCCCCCCGGGGGTTGGCACTGAAGCTTTCTTT. Translation: CASSPPGVGTEAFF.

Concerning this clone: The junction departs from the called germline gene at one end, perhaps through a read error. The V gene is TRBV7-7, the J gene TRBJ2-7; 7 positions match TRBD2. This CDR3 region has 13 residues. Germline V gene sequence: CDR1 SSHAT, CDR2 FNYEAQ (reference sequence). Here the CDR3 DNA reads TGTGCTAGCAGCTCCCTCCAGACTAGCCGAAAGTACTTC. Translated, it gives CASSSLQTSRKYF.